The rows below give T cell receptor beta chains drawn from one sample of a study of human T cells and chemical hapten exposure. TCRdb itself ran the RACE reads through MiXCR, one entry per CDR3 protein. The sample contains 300,000 to 400,000 distinct CDR3 sequences, roughly 4.6% of which appear only once. This material consisted of whole blood, taken in connection with sensitization to the hapten diphenylcyclopropenone (DPC). These receptors were obtained from a woman in her forties or fifties with alopecia areata. Some clones in this sample may be carry-over from other donors' samples. The CDR3 runs from the conserved cysteine through the conserved F or W. The order of the fields is CDR3 length, D gene, clone size, J gene, V gene, CDR3 DNA, CDR3 protein. D genes are given only for firm matches. Only some rows state a clone size, as once, few, many or a class for expanded clones.

15 | NA | few | TRBJ2-2 | TRBV28 | TGTGCCAGCAGCGGAGTCGTATTCGTTCCCGGGGAGCTGTTTTTT | CASSGVVFVPGELFF
12 | NA | NA | TRBJ1-1 | TRBV9 | TGTGCCACCGGGCAGGAGAACACTGAAGCTTTCTTT | CATGQENTEAFF
13 | NA | NA | TRBJ2-1 | TRBV30 | TGTGCCTGGAGTCCTGGGCACTACAATGAGCAGTTCTTC | CAWSPGHYNEQFF
16 | TRBD2 | NA | TRBJ2-3 | TRBV20-1 | TGCAGTGCTAGAGATAAAACTAGCGGGAGCACAGATACGCAGTATTTT | CSARDKTSGSTDTQYF
10 | TRBD2 | NA | TRBJ2-1 | TRBV2 | TGTGCCACACTAGCGGGGGAGCAGTTCTTC | CATLAGEQFF
16 | NA | NA | TRBJ1-1 | TRBV6-2/TRBV6-3 | TGTGCCAGCAGCATTCATGAGGGAGGGAAGAGGGCTGAAGCTTTCTTT | CASSIHEGGKRAEAFF
14 | NA | NA | TRBJ2-7 | TRBV6-5 | TGTGCCAGCACCCCGAGCAGAATCACGGGCGAGCAGTACTTC | CASTPSRITGEQYF
11 | NA | NA | TRBJ2-1 | TRBV29-1 | TGCAGCGTCCCGTCGCCCGATGAGCAGTTCTTC | CSVPSPDEQFF
14 | NA | few | TRBJ1-4 | TRBV7-9 | TGTGCCAGCAGCCCTCCGAGGGGGGGTGAAAAACTGTTTTTT | CASSPPRGGEKLFF
14 | NA | many | TRBJ2-3 | TRBV28 | TGTGCCAGCAGTTTTCAGGGTGGCACAGATACGCAGTATTTT | CASSFQGGTDTQYF
13 | NA | many | TRBJ1-4 | TRBV29-1 | TGCAGCGTTGGGTCGCCAACTAATGAAAAACTGTTTTTT | CSVGSPTNEKLFF
15 | NA | few | TRBJ1-6 | TRBV6-1 | TGTGCCAGCAGTGAACGGCAGCCCTATAATTCACCCCTCCACTTT | CASSERQPYNSPLHF
15 | TRBD2 | many | TRBJ2-1 | TRBV16 | TGTGCCAGCAGCCTCGGCGGGGGGGTCTACAATGAGCAGTTCTTC | CASSLGGGVYNEQFF
22 | TRBD2 | NA | TRBJ2-3 | TRBV27 | TGTGCCAGCAGTCAGACATTCCCGATGAGCGGGAGGGCTCCCTCTCGGCCAGATACGCAGTATTTT | CASSQTFPMSGRAPSRPDTQYF
17 | NA | NA | TRBJ1-4 | TRBV6-1 | TGTGCCAGCAGTGGACCCGAGACAGACGTGGCTAATGAAAAACTGTTTTTT | CASSGPETDVANEKLFF
14 | NA | few | TRBJ2-5 | TRBV7-2 | TGTGCCAGCAGCTTGCTGAAAGGAGGAGAGACCCAGTACTTC | CASSLLKGGETQYF
16 | TRBD1 | NA | TRBJ1-5 | TRBV20-1 | TGCAGTGCTAGAGATAAGGGACAGGGGTTTCATCAGCCCCAGCATTTT | CSARDKGQGFHQPQHF
14 | TRBD1 | NA | TRBJ1-3 | TRBV24-1 | TGTGCCACCAGGGACAGGGGGCCTGGAAACACCATATATTTT | CATRDRGPGNTIYF
14 | NA | NA | TRBJ1-1 | TRBV5-6 | TGTGCCAGCAGCTCGCACCTCATGAACACTGAAGCTTTCTTT | CASSSHLMNTEAFF
13 | NA | few | TRBJ1-1 | TRBV12-5 | TGTGCTAGTGGTTTTAATATGAACACTGAAGCTTTCTTT | CASGFNMNTEAFF
11 | NA | many | TRBJ2-7 | TRBV16 | TGTGCCAGCAGCCTCATAGAAGAGCAGTACTTC | CASSLIEEQYF
15 | TRBD2 | many | TRBJ2-2 | TRBV6-5 | TGTGCCAGCAGCGGACTAGCGGGAGCTGTCGGGGAGCTGTTTTTT | CASSGLAGAVGELFF
17 | TRBD1 | NA | TRBJ2-2 | TRBV7-2 | TGTGCCAGCAGCCACAGGGGAGCGACTAAGAACACCGGGGAGCTGTTTTTT | CASSHRGATKNTGELFF
12 | NA | few | TRBJ2-7 | TRBV20-1 | TGCAGTGCTAGAGAGGAAGGACTCGAGCAGTACTTC | CSAREEGLEQYF
13 | NA | few | TRBJ2-7 | TRBV6-2/TRBV6-3 | TGTGCCAGCAGTTCCCGCAGTTTCTACGAGCAGTACTTC | CASSSRSFYEQYF
17 | TRBD2 | NA | TRBJ2-5 | TRBV6-2/TRBV6-3 | TGTGCCAGCAGTTACTCGACTAGCGGGAAGTACCAAGAGACCCAGTACTTC | CASSYSTSGKYQETQYF
14 | TRBD2 | many | TRBJ2-5 | TRBV7-6 | TGTGCCAGCAACGAGCCGGGACTAGAGTTGGCCCAGTACTTC | CASNEPGLELAQYF
14 | TRBD2 | NA | TRBJ2-1 | TRBV20-1 | TGCAGTGTTCGAGGTGCGGGAGTACGCCGTGAGCAGTTCTTC | CSVRGAGVRREQFF
16 | NA | many | TRBJ1-1 | TRBV15 | TGTGCCACCAGCAGAGATCTGACGGGGACAAACACTGAAGCTTTCTTT | CATSRDLTGTNTEAFF
15 | TRBD1 | NA | TRBJ1-1 | TRBV29-1 | TGCAGCGCTGATTCAGGGGGCGCGTTGGACACTGAAGCTTTCTTT | CSADSGGALDTEAFF
13 | NA | NA | TRBJ2-5 | TRBV12-3/TRBV12-4 | TGTGCCAGCAGTTTTTACGTAGAAGAGACCCAGTACTTC | CASSFYVEETQYF
15 | NA | NA | TRBJ2-5 | TRBV6-2/TRBV6-3 | TGTGCCAGCAGTTACGCGTGGCTACGTCAAGAGACCCAGTACTTC | CASSYAWLRQETQYF
14 | NA | NA | TRBJ2-7 | TRBV12-3/TRBV12-4 | TGTGCCAGCAGTTGGGGCTCTAGCTCCTACGAGCAGTACTTC | CASSWGSSSYEQYF
14 | TRBD2 | few | TRBJ2-3 | TRBV20-1 | TGCAGTGCTAGAAGGACTAGCGGGACAGATACGCAGTATTTT | CSARRTSGTDTQYF
13 | NA | many | TRBJ1-1 | TRBV7-9 | TGTGCCAGCAGCTTGGCGGACACGTTGCTAGCTTTCTTT | CASSLADTLLAFF
12 | NA | many | TRBJ2-2 | TRBV18 | TGTGCCAGCTCACATGGAATACGGGAGCTGTTTTTT | CASSHGIRELFF
16 | TRBD1 | NA | TRBJ2-7 | TRBV28 | TGTGCCAGCAGCTGGGACAGGGGCTCCCATACCTACGAGCAGTACTTC | CASSWDRGSHTYEQYF
13 | NA | NA | TRBJ1-2 | TRBV20-1 | TGCAGTGCTAGAGAATGGAGGGACTATGGCTACACCTTC | CSAREWRDYGYTF
16 | NA | many | TRBJ2-2 | TRBV6-2/TRBV6-3 | TGTGCCAGCAGTTACCGGGACGTAGTCAACACCGGGGAGCTGTTTTTT | CASSYRDVVNTGELFF
13 | NA | NA | TRBJ2-1 | TRBV5-1 | TGCGCCAGCAGCTTGACTAGCACCAATGAGCAGTTATTC | CASSLTSTNEQLF